The sequence of this T cell receptor beta chain was determined in a study of PD-1 blockade in classical Hodgkin lymphoma. Background on the study: The patients were dosed with nivolumab 3 mg/kg, infused intravenously every 2 weeks. General study points: When set against healthy donors, newly diagnosed patients were reported to show lower baseline TCR diversity. Exclusion applied to patients who initiated nivolumab less than 1 year following ASCT.

Comments on this clone: The antigen is undetermined.

CDR1 and CDR2 from the germline V gene are ENHRY and SYGVKD. The CDR3 covers 16 residues. The V and J ends lost 4 bases and 0 bases, in that order; junction bases with no gene match: 8. Here immunoSEQ multiplex PCR was the method, and the copy in TCRdb shows in-frame clones only, minus some. The data contain some 41,000 clones, about 65% of them singletons. All patients relapsed after autologous stem cell transplantation, and brentuximab vedotin exposure varied. The sample here was peripheral blood mononuclear cells (PBMCs), taken before the second cycle of nivolumab. The V gene is TRBV10-3, the J gene TRBJ2-7; 8 nucleotides line up with TRBD1. This sequence originates from a human donor with classical Hodgkin lymphoma. The CDR3 bases are TGTGCCATCAGTGCCGGCGGGACAGGCAGCTCCTACGAGCAGTACTTC. Its protein product is CAISAGGTGSSYEQYF.